The clone carrying this TCR beta chain was seen just once. Its specificity is not known. This sample is drawn from a study of a mutant IDH1 vaccine in newly diagnosed glioma. Study context: Those enrolled had earlier been treated with radiotherapy, temozolomide, or both, mostly both.

Specified time point: week 47, end of study. Each vaccine dose was 300 ug of mutant IDH1 20-mer peptide, with topical imiquimod. Broader study findings: Pseudoprogression looked unconnected to shifts in top peripheral T cell clonotypes.

TCRdb's copy holds only in-frame clones and misses some; the assay was immunoSEQ multiplex PCR. Of roughly 32,000 clones listed, around nine tenths are singletons. Trimming pared 4 bases from V and 5 bases from J, leaving 21 bases between. Germline lookup yields CDR1 SGHVS and CDR2 FQNEAQ. The length of the CDR3 is 16 residues. This TCR was sampled from a man aged 35 to 55 with glioma. Sequenced material: PBMCs, taken from a glioma patient whose treatment included an IDH1 peptide vaccine. The chain links TRBV7-8 to TRBJ2-7; the D is unclear. In nucleotides, the CDR3 is TGTGCCAGCAGCTCCATCTGGGAAGGGAATAAGGACGAGCAGTACTTC. It translates to CASSSIWEGNKDEQYF.